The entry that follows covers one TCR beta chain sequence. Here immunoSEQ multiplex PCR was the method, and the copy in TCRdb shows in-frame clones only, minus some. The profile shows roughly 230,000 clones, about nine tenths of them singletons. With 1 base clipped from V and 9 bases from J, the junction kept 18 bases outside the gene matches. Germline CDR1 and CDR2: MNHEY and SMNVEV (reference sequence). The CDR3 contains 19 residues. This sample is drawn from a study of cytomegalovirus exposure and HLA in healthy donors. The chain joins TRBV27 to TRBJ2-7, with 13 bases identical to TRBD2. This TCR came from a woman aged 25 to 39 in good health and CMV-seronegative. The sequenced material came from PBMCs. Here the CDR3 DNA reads TGTGCCAGCAGTTTATTATCGGGGAGAGCGACTAGCGGGAGGCCTTGGCAGTACTTC. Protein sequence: CASSLLSGRATSGRPWQYF.